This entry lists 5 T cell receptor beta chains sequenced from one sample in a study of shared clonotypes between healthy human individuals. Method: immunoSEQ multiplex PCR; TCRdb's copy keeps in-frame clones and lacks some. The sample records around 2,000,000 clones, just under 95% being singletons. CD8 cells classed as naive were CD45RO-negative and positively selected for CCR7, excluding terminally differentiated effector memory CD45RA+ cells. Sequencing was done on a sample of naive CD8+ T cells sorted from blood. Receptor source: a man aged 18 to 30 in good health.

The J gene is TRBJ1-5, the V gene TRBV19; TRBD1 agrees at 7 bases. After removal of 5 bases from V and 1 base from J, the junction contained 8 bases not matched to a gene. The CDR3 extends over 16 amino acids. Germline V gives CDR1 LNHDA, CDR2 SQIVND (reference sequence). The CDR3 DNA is TGTGCCAGTAGTTCGGAATGGGACAGAAGCAATCAGCCCCAGCATTTT. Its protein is CASSSEWDRSNQPQHF.

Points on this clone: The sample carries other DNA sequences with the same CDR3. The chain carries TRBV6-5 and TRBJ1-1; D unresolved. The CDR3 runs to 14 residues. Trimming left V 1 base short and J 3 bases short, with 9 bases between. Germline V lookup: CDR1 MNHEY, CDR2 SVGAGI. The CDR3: CASSYWAEDTEAFF. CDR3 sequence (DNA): TGTGCCAGCAGTTACTGGGCCGAGGACACTGAAGCTTTCTTT.

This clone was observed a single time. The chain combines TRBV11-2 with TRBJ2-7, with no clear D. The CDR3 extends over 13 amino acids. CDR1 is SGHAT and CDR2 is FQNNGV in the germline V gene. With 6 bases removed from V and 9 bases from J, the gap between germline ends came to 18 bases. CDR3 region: CASRHPGPQGQYF. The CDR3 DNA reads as TGTGCCAGCAGGCACCCCGGGCCCCAAGGGCAGTACTTC.

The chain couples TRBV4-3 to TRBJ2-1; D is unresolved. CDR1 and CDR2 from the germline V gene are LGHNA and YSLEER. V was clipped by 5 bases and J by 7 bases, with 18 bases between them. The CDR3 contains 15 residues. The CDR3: CASSYLREPWNEQFF. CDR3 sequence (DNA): TGCGCCAGCAGCTATCTCCGTGAGCCGTGGAATGAGCAGTTCTTC.

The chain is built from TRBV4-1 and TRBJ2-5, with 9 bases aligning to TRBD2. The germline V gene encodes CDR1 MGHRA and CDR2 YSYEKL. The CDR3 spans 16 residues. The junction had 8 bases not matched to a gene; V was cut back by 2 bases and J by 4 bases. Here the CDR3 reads CASSQWASGDRETQYF. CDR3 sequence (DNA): TGCGCCAGCAGCCAATGGGCTAGCGGGGACAGAGAGACCCAGTACTTC.